The T cell receptor beta chain under discussion was sequenced for a study of blood T cell repertoires in COVID-19. Study at large: Material from acute and convalescent COVID-19 was sourced from the United States, Italy and Spain. T cells, B-cell-depleted T cells, or PBMCs supplied cDNA or gDNA.

In the authors' workflow: Scientists estimated how many nucleated cells there were by amplifying reference gene primers. Method: immunoSEQ multiplex PCR; TCRdb's copy keeps in-frame clones and lacks some. The DNA gave D and trimming, while V, J and clone size come from that table. The data contain over 200,000 clones, roughly 88% of them seen just once; the ten biggest clones take up around 1.5%. The V end lost 3 bases, the J end lost 5 bases, and 21 bases lay between the germline ends. The CDR3 contains 16 residues. Germline values: CDR1 SGDLS, CDR2 YYNGEE. Sequencing was carried out using peripheral blood. V and J are TRBV9 and TRBJ2-7, with D possibly being TRBD2 (6 bases). The source of this sequence is a man aged 18 to 35 with active or convalescent COVID-19. CDR3 amino acids: CASSAGTGDFSDEQYF. CDR3 nucleotide sequence: TGTGCCAGCAGCGCCGGAACGGGGGACTTTTCCGACGAGCAGTACTTC.